Below are 20 T cell receptor beta chains sequenced from a single sample in a study of blood T cell repertoires in COVID-19. TCRdb keeps only in-frame clones here, not all; method: immunoSEQ multiplex PCR. Seen here are roughly 200,000 clones, about three quarters observed once, and the top ten hold 2.5% to 3.5%. Sequencing used peripheral blood. The receptors come from an elderly woman with active or convalescent COVID-19.

The chain joins TRBV18 to TRBJ1-2, with 8 nucleotides matching TRBD1. Germline V gene lookup returns CDR1 KGHSH and CDR2 LQKENI. The V gene end was trimmed by 4 bases and the J gene end by 5 bases; junction bases not matched to a gene: 12. This CDR3 has 16 residues. CDR3 protein: CASSLSPPQGAYGYTF. The CDR3 nucleotides are TGTGCCAGCTCACTTTCCCCCCCCCAGGGGGCTTATGGCTACACCTTC.

The V call is TRBV5-5, the J call TRBJ2-5, with 10 bases identical to TRBD1. The CDR3 extends over 15 amino acids. In germline, CDR1 is SGHKS, CDR2 YYEKEE (reference sequence). V dropped 0 bases and J dropped 3; count of bases not matched to a gene: 2. The CDR3: CASSLAGTGEETQYF. DNA for the CDR3: TGTGCCAGCAGCTTGGCGGGGACAGGGGAAGAGACCCAGTACTTC.

J is TRBJ2-7 and V is TRBV12-2; the table calls TRBD2, which could not be checked here. TRBV12-2 is a documented pseudogene. The CDR3 consists of 14 residues. Here the CDR3 DNA reads TGTGCAAGTCGCTTAGTAGGGAGCTCCTACGAGCAGTACTTC. Translation gives CASRLVGSSYEQYF.

The chain carries TRBV3-1 (or the pseudogene TRBV3-2) and TRBJ1-2; 10 bases map to TRBD1. The germline V gene encodes CDR1 LGHDT and CDR2 YNNKEL (reference sequence). This CDR3 comprises 17 residues. The V segment lost 6 bases and the J segment 4 bases; nucleotides outside the gene matches: 14. The CDR3 DNA sequence: TGTGCCAGCAGAACCCCGGGACAGGGGCGGTCAGCCTATGGCTACACCTTC. As protein: CASRTPGQGRSAYGYTF.

V gene TRBV11-2 combines with J gene TRBJ2-5; D possibly corresponds to TRBD1 (5 bases). Germline assignment: CDR1 SGHAT and CDR2 FQNNGV. The CDR3 consists of 14 residues. The V end lost 3 bases, the J end lost 5 bases, and 13 bases lay between the germline ends. The CDR3 nucleotides are TGTGCCAGCAGCTTGGCAGGGTTTAGGGAGACCCAGTACTTC. Amino acid sequence: CASSLAGFRETQYF. The full variable domain, with the rest looked up from reference TRBV11-2 and TRBJ2-5, is EAGVAQSPRYKIIEKRQSVAFWCNPISGHATLYWYQQILGQGPKLLIQFQNNGVVDDSQLPKDRFSAERLKGVDSTLKIQPAKLEDSAVYLCASSLAGFRETQYFGPGTRLLVL.

This clone came up once. The rearrangement joins TRBV12-3 or TRBV12-4 to TRBJ1-2; D is perhaps TRBD1 (6 bases). The CDR3 sequence is 13 residues long. V was clipped by 6 bases and J by 8 bases, with 16 bases between them. The CDR3 here is CASSPTGYSGYTF. CDR3 nucleotide sequence: TGTGCCAGCAGCCCCACAGGGTATAGCGGCTACACCTTC.

The chain uses TRBV4-1 and TRBJ2-7; 8 bases line up with TRBD1. CDR3 length equals 15 residues. After removal of 1 base from V and 4 bases from J, the junction contained 6 bases not matched to a gene. Germline V gene lookup returns CDR1 MGHRA and CDR2 YSYEKL. The CDR3 here is CASSQVGQGGYEQYF. The CDR3, as DNA: TGCGCCAGCAGCCAAGTTGGACAGGGTGGGTACGAGCAGTACTTC.

CDR3 nucleotides: TGTGCCAGCAGCCAAGAAAGGAGTTCCAGCGGGAATTCACCCCTCCACTTT. Its translation: CASSQERSSSGNSPLHF. This chain joins TRBV3-1 (or the pseudogene TRBV3-2) and TRBJ1-6; D remains ambiguous. The CDR3 loop spans 17 amino acids. Trimming took off 0 bases at V and 7 bases at J, with 16 bases between the two ends. CDR1 LGHDT and CDR2 YNNKEL come from the germline V gene (reference sequence).

The chain couples TRBV4-3 to TRBJ1-4, with 9 bases aligning to TRBD1. CDR1 and CDR2 from the germline V gene are LGHNA and YSLEER. This CDR3 contains 16 residues. V was clipped by 0 bases and J by 5 bases; unmatched bases: 4. In DNA form, the CDR3 reads TGCGCCAGCAGCCAAGAACTAGGACAGGGGAATGAAAAACTGTTTTTT. Its translation: CASSQELGQGNEKLFF.

This clone was counted a few times. The V and J genes are TRBV4-1 and TRBJ2-5; D call uncertain. Germline CDR1 and CDR2: MGHRA and YSYEKL. V was pared by 0 bases and J by 0 bases, with 11 bases between. The CDR3 runs to 16 residues. The chain's CDR3 is CASSQDAPTYQETQYF. In DNA, the CDR3 is TGCGCCAGCAGCCAAGATGCCCCGACTTACCAAGAGACCCAGTACTTC.

Comments on this clone: One end of the junction does not line up with germline, which may come from a read error. The chain carries TRBV20-1 and TRBJ1-1; D possibly corresponds to TRBD1 (6 bases). The CDR3 has 10 amino acids. Germline CDR1 reads DFQATT; CDR2 reads SNEGSKA (reference sequence). The CDR3 loop reads CSARAGGGFW. CDR3 DNA: TGCAGTGCTAGAGCTGGGGGCGGATTTTGG.

In its sample, this clone was seen a few times. V is TRBV5-5 and J is TRBJ2-3, with TRBD2 identical over 13 bases. V lost 5 bases, J lost 4 bases, and 4 bases stayed unmatched. CDR1 is SGHKS, CDR2 YYEKEE, per germline (reference sequence). CDR3 length: 15 amino acids. The CDR3 reads CASRLAGGPPDTQYF. The CDR3 nucleotides read TGTGCCAGCAGACTAGCGGGGGGGCCCCCAGATACGCAGTATTTT.

The gene calls are TRBV5-1 and TRBJ2-4, with D unresolved. V was clipped by 2 bases and J by 8 bases, with 20 bases between them. The CDR3 loop spans 16 amino acids. Per germline, CDR1 SGHRS and CDR2 YFSETQ. The DNA for the CDR3 is TGCGCCAGCAGCTTTTCCAGAGCCCCGGTCGCGGACATTCAGTACTTC. Its protein product is CASSFSRAPVADIQYF.

The V and J genes are TRBV7-2 and TRBJ1-2; D might be TRBD1 (5 bases). The CDR3 consists of 13 residues. CDR1 is SGHTA, CDR2 FQGNSA, per germline. V was trimmed by 3 bases and J by 7 bases, leaving 12 bases between them. The chain's CDR3 is CASSLGGGSGYTF. CDR3 in DNA: TGTGCCAGCAGCTTGGGCGGGGGATCTGGCTACACCTTC.

The rearrangement links TRBV7-2 to TRBJ1-3, with a weak D call TRBD1 (5 bases). Germline-derived CDR1 and CDR2 are SGHTA and FQGNSA. Trimming stripped 2 bases from V and 4 bases from J, with 12 bases between. CDR3 length equals 15 residues. Written as DNA, the CDR3 is TGTGCCAGCAGCTTATCCCACCGGGGGGGAAACACCATATATTTT. It encodes CASSLSHRGGNTIYF. The entire variable domain, with the rest obtained from reference TRBV7-2 and TRBJ1-3, is as follows: GAGVSQSPSNKVTEKGKDVELRCDPISGHTALYWYRQSLGQGLEFLIYFQGNSAPDKSGLPSDRFSAERTGGSVSTLTIQRTQQEDSAVYLCASSLSHRGGNTIYFGEGSWLTVV.

CDR3: CASNRQGRSGYTF. DNA for the CDR3: TGTGCCAGCAATCGGCAGGGAAGGTCGGGCTACACCTTC. The rearrangement uses TRBV28 and TRBJ1-2, with TRBD1 as a possible D gene (5 bases). V was clipped by 7 bases and J by 8 bases, with 17 bases between them. CDR1 MDHEN and CDR2 SYDVKM come from the germline V gene. This CDR3 has 13 residues.

The chain recombines TRBV27 with TRBJ1-6; 7 positions agree with TRBD1. Unmatched junction bases numbered 13, after V lost 6 bases and J lost 8 bases. Germline loops: CDR1 MNHEY, CDR2 SMNVEV (reference sequence). The CDR3 extends over 16 amino acids. CDR3 residues: CASRNVTGAPDSPLHF. The CDR3 coding sequence is TGTGCCAGCAGGAACGTAACAGGGGCCCCTGATTCACCCCTCCACTTT.

The chain employs TRBV3-1 (or the pseudogene TRBV3-2) and TRBJ2-6, with 8 bases lining up with TRBD1. Germline V gene data show CDR1 as LGHDT and CDR2 as YNNKEL (reference sequence). The V and J ends lost 8 bases and 3 bases, in that order; junction bases with no gene match: 3. This CDR3 region has 14 residues. The CDR3 region has the DNA TGTGCCAGCCGCAGGGGGCTTGGGGCCAACGTCCTGACTTTC. It specifies CASRRGLGANVLTF.

This clone appeared once. V is TRBV7-2 and J is TRBJ2-1; TRBD2 aligns across 7 bases. V dropped 5 bases and J dropped 15; count of bases not matched to a gene: 19. Germline V lookup: CDR1 SGHTA, CDR2 FQGNSA. The CDR3 extends over 15 amino acids. The CDR3 reads CASSPLRSGDEGRFF. The CDR3 DNA sequence: TGTGCCAGCAGCCCCCTCCGAAGCGGGGACGAAGGTCGGTTCTTC.

The V call is TRBV20-1, the J call TRBJ2-5; the match to TRBD1 covers 7 bases. CDR1 and CDR2 (germline): DFQATT, SNEGSKA (reference sequence). The CDR3 consists of 16 residues. J lost 5 bases, V lost 3 bases, and 15 bases had no gene match. Written as DNA, the CDR3 is TGCAGTGCTAGTTATCTCTGGGACAGTTCTTTGGAGACCCAGTACTTC. Residues: CSASYLWDSSLETQYF.